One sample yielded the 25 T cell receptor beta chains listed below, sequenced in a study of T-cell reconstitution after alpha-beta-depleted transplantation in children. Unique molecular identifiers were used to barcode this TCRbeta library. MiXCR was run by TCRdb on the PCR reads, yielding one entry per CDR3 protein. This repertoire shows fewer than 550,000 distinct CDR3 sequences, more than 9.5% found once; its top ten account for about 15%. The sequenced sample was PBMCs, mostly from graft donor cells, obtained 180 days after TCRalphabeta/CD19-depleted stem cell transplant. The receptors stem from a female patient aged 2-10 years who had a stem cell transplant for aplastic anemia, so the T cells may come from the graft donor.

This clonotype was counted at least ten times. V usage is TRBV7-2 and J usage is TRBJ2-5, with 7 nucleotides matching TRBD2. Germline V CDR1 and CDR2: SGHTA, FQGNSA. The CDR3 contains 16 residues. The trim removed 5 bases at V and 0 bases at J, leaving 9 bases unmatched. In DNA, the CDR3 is TGTGCCAGCAGCCCAACTAGCGACTGGTACCAAGAGACCCAGTACTTC. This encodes CASSPTSDWYQETQYF.

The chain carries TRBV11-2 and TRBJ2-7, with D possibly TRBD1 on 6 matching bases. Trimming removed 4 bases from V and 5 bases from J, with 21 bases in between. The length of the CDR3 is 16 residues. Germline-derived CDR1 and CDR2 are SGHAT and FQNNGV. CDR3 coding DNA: TGTGCCAGCAGCTCATTACGTGGGGGCAGGGGCCACGAGCAGTACTTC. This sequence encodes CASSSLRGGRGHEQYF.

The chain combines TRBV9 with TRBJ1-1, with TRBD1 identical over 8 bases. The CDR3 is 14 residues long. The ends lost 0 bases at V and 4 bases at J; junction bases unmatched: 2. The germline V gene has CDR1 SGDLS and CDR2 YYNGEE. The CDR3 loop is CASSVGDRGTEAFF. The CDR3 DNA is TGTGCCAGCAGCGTAGGCGACAGGGGCACTGAAGCTTTCTTT.

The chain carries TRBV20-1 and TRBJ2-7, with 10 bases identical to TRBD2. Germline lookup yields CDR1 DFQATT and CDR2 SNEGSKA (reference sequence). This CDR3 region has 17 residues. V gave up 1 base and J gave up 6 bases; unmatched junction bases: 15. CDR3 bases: TGCAGTGCTAGAGCGAGAATAGCGGGAGGCCTCGTATCCGAGCAGTACTTC. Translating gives CSARARIAGGLVSEQYF.

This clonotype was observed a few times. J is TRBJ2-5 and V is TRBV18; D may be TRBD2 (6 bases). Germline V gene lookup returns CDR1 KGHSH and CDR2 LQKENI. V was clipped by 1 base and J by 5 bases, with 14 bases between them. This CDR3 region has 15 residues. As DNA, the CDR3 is TGTGCCAGCTCACCACGGCGGGATGGCTTCGAGACCCAGTACTTC. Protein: CASSPRRDGFETQYF.

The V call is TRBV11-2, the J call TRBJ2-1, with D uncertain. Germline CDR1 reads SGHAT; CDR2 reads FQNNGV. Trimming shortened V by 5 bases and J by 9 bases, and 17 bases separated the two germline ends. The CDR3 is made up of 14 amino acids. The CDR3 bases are TGTGCCAGCAGCCCCCGCGCGGCGCCGGGTGAGCAGTTCTTC. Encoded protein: CASSPRAAPGEQFF. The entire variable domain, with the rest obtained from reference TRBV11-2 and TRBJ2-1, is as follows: EAGVAQSPRYKIIEKRQSVAFWCNPISGHATLYWYQQILGQGPKLLIQFQNNGVVDDSQLPKDRFSAERLKGVDSTLKIQPAKLEDSAVYLCASSPRAAPGEQFFGPGTRLTVL.

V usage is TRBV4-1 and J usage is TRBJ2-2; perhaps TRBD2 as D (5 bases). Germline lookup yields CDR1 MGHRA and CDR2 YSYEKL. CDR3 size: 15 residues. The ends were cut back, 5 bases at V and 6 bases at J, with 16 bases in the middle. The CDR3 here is CASSRQDGGSGELFF. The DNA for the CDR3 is TGCGCCAGCAGCAGACAAGACGGAGGTTCCGGGGAGCTGTTTTTT.

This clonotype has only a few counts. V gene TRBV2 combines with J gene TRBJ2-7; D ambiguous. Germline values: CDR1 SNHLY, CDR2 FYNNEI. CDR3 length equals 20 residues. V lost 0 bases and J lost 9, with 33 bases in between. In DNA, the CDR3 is TGTGCCAGCAGTGAAGCCCCGAATACCGGGCCTCGCATCCTACGAGTGGCGCAGTACTTC. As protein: CASSEAPNTGPRILRVAQYF.

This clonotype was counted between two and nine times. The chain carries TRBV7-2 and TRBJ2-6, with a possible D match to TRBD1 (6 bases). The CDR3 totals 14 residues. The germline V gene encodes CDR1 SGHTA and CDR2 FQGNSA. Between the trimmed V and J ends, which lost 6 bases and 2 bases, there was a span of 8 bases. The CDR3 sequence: CASRRTAGANVLTF. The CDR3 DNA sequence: TGTGCCAGCAGACGGACAGCTGGGGCCAACGTCCTGACTTTC.

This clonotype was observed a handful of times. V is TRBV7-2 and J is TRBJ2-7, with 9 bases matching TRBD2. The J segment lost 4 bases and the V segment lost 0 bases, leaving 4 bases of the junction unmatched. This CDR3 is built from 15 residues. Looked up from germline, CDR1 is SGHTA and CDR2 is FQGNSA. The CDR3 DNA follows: TGTGCCAGCAGCTTAGCGCTAGCGGGATCTTACGAGCAGTACGTC. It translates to CASSLALAGSYEQYV.

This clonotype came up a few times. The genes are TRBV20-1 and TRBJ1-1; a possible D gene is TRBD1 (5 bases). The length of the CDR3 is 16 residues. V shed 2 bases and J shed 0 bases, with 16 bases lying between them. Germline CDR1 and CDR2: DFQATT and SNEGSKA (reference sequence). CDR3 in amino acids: CSARSGWGSMNTEAFF. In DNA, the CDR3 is TGCAGTGCTAGATCCGGTTGGGGGTCCATGAACACTGAAGCTTTCTTT.

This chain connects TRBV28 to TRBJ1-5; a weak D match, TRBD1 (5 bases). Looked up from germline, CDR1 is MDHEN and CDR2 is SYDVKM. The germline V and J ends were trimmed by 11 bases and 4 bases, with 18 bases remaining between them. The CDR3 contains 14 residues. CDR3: CAYSRAGKNQPQHF. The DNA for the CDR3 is TGTGCCTACAGCCGTGCAGGGAAGAATCAGCCCCAGCATTTT.

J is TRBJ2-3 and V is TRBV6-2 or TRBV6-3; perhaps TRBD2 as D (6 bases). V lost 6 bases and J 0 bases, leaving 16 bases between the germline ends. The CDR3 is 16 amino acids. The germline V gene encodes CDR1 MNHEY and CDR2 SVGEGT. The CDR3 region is CASRRPREESTDTQYF. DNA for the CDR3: TGTGCCAGCAGGAGGCCAAGGGAGGAAAGCACAGATACGCAGTATTTT.

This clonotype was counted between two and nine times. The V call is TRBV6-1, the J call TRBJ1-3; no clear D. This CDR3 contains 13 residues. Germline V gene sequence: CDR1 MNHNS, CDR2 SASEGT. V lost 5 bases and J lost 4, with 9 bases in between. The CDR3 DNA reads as TGTGCCAGCAGTCTTTGGGGAGGAAACACCATATATTTT. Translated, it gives CASSLWGGNTIYF.

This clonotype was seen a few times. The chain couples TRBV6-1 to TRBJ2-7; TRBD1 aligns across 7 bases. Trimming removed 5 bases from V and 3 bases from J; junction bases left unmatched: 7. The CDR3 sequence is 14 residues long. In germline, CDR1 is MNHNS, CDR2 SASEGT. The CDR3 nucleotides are TGTGCCAGCAGTCCCCCGGCAGGGGGCTACGAGCAGTACTTC. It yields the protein CASSPPAGGYEQYF.

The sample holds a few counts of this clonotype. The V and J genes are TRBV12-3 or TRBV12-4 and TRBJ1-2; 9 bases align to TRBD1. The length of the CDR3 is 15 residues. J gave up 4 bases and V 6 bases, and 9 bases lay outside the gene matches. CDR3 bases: TGTGCCAGCAGCCATGCCGGGACAGGGCTCTATGGCTACACCTTC. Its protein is CASSHAGTGLYGYTF.

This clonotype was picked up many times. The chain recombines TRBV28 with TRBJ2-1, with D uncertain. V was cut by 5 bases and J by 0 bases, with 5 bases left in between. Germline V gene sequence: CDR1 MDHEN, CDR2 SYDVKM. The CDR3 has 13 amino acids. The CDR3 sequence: CASSRDSYNEQFF. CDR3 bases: TGTGCCAGCAGTAGGGACTCCTACAATGAGCAGTTCTTC.

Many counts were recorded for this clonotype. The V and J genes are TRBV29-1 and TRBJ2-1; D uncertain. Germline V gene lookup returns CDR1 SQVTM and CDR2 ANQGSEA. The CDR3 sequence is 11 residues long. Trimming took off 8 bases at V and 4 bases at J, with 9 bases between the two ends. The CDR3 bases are TGCAGCCTGACGGAGTACAATGAGCAGTTCTTC. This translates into CSLTEYNEQFF.

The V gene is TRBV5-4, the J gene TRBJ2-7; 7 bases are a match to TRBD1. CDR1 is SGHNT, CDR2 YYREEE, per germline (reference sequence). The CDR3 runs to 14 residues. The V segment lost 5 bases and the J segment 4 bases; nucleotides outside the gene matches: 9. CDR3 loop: CASSHTRGKYEQYF. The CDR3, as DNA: TGTGCCAGCAGTCACACCAGGGGGAAATACGAGCAGTACTTC.

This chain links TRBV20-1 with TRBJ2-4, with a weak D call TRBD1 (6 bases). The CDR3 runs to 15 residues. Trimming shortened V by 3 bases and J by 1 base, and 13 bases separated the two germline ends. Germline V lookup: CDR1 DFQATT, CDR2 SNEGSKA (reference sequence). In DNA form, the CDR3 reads TGCAGTGCTAGGACAGGAAAATTTGCCAAAAACATTCAGTACTTC. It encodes CSARTGKFAKNIQYF.

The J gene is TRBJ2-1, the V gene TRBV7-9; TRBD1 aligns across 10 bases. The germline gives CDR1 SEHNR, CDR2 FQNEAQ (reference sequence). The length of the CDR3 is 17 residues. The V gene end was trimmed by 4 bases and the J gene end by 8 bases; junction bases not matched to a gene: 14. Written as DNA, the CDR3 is TGTGCCAGCAGCTCAATCCCAACGACAGGGGGCTTACATGAGCAGTTCTTC. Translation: CASSSIPTTGGLHEQFF.

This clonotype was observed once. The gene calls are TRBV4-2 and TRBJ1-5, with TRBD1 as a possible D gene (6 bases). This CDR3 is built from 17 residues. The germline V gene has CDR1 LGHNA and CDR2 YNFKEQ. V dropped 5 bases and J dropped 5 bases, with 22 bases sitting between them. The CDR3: CASSSPGVGGAYQPQHF. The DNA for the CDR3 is TGTGCCAGCAGCTCTCCAGGGGTTGGTGGGGCTTATCAGCCCCAGCATTTT.

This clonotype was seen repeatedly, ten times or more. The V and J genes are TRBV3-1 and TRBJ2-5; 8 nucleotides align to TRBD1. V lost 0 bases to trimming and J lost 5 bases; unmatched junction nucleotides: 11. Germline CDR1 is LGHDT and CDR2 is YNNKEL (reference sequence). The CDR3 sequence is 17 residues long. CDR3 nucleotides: TGTGCCAGCAGCCAAGATGACAAGGGGGACAGGACGGAGACCCAGTACTTC. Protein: CASSQDDKGDRTETQYF.

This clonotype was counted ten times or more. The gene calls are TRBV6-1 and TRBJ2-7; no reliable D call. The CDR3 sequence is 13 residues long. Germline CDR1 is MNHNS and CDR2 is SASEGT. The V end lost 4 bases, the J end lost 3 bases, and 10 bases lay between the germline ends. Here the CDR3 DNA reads TGTGCCAGCAGTGTGGAGCCCAGCTACGAGCAGTACTTC. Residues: CASSVEPSYEQYF.

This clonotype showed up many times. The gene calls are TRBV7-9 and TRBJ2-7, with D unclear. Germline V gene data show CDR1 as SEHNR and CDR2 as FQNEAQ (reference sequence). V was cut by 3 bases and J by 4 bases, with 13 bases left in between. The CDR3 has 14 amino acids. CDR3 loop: CASSLGLTPYEQYF. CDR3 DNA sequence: TGTGCCAGCAGCTTGGGCCTCACCCCTTACGAGCAGTACTTC.